The 15 T cell receptor beta chains in this list originate from one sample, sequenced in a study of CD4 T cells in relation to SARS-CoV-2 and coronaviruses. Unexposed donor CD4+ T cells date from about 2010-2019, before the COVID-19 pandemic. After nine to ten days of culture, CD4+ T cells were isolated. Clones were read by immunoSEQ multiplex PCR, and TCRdb kept only the in-frame ones, dropping some. The sample has 15,000 to 20,000 clones; 75% to 85% are singletons. These receptors have no identified antigens. Sample: CD4+ T cells from PBMCs, cultured in vitro. These receptors were collected from a human donor in good health.

V gene TRBV18 combines with J gene TRBJ2-3; 8 positions match TRBD2. Germline V lookup: CDR1 KGHSH, CDR2 LQKENI. The CDR3 runs to 15 residues. V gave up 1 base and J gave up 4 bases; unmatched junction bases: 4. The CDR3 sequence: CASSPRGGTADTQYF. The CDR3 coding sequence is TGTGCCAGCTCACCACGCGGGGGGACCGCAGATACGCAGTATTTT.

In DNA, the CDR3 is TGTGCCAGCACCCTCCGGGGGCAAGAGACCCAGTACTTC. Its protein is CASTLRGQETQYF. This chain joins TRBV5-4 and TRBJ2-5; D is perhaps TRBD2 (6 bases). V was cut by 6 bases and J by 2 bases, with 11 bases left in between. Germline V gene lookup returns CDR1 SGHNT and CDR2 YYREEE (reference sequence). This CDR3 contains 13 residues.

The chain is built from TRBV19 and TRBJ2-5, with a tentative D call TRBD2 (6 bases). Germline V lookup: CDR1 LNHDA, CDR2 SQIVND (reference sequence). The CDR3 covers 13 residues. The ends were cut back, 8 bases at V and 2 bases at J, with 12 bases in the middle. The CDR3 reads CASSNLAQETQYF. In nucleotides, the CDR3 is TGTGCCAGTTCCAATCTAGCGCAAGAGACCCAGTACTTC.

The chain carries TRBV3-1 (or the pseudogene TRBV3-2) and TRBJ1-2; tentative D call: TRBD1 (5 bases). The CDR3 runs to 16 residues. V lost 0 bases and J lost 6, with 17 bases in between. Germline V gives CDR1 LGHDT, CDR2 YNNKEL (reference sequence). The CDR3 reads CASSQDNPGGNHGYTF. In DNA form, the CDR3 reads TGTGCCAGCAGCCAAGATAACCCTGGGGGGAACCATGGCTACACCTTC.

The chain combines TRBV11-2 with TRBJ1-1; D might be TRBD1 (6 bases). CDR1 is SGHAT, CDR2 FQNNGV, per germline. V was shortened by 3 bases and J by 1 base, with 9 bases between the two germline ends. The CDR3 has 14 residues. The CDR3 here is CASSLEGGNTEAFF. CDR3 coding DNA: TGTGCCAGCAGCTTGGAGGGGGGGAACACTGAAGCTTTCTTT.

V and J are TRBV7-7 and TRBJ2-7; D is undetermined. The CDR3 contains 13 residues. V was trimmed by 0 bases and J by 1 base, leaving 4 bases between them. CDR1 and CDR2 from the germline V gene are SSHAT and FNYEAQ (reference sequence). CDR3 region: CASSLAGSYEQYF. The CDR3 DNA reads TGTGCCAGCAGCTTAGCGGGATCCTACGAGCAGTACTTC. Supplemented by reference TRBV7-7 and TRBJ2-7, the full variable domain reads GAGVSQSPRYKVTKRGQDVTLRCDPISSHATLYWYQQALGQGPEFLTYFNYEAQPDKSGLPSDRFSAERPEGSISTLTIQRTEQRDSAMYRCASSLAGSYEQYFGPGTRLTVT.

The chain couples TRBV6-2 or TRBV6-3 to TRBJ2-7; D uncertain. Trimming left V 6 bases short and J 5 bases short, with 8 bases between. In germline, CDR1 is MNHEY, CDR2 SVGEGT. The CDR3 is 11 amino acids. The CDR3 sequence: CASSSDDEQYF. For the CDR3, the DNA is TGTGCCAGCAGCTCCGATGACGAGCAGTACTTC.

The V gene is TRBV5-8, the J gene TRBJ1-3; D is undetermined. Germline CDR1 is SGHTS and CDR2 is YDEGEE. The CDR3 spans 16 residues. V was cut by 0 bases and J by 4 bases, with 14 bases left in between. The DNA for the CDR3 is TGTGCCAGCAGCTTGGTTCAGAGAAGAGTGGGAAACACCATATATTTT. Translated: CASSLVQRRVGNTIYF.

The rearrangement uses TRBV11-2 and TRBJ1-6, with D tentatively TRBD1 (5 bases). Germline lookup yields CDR1 SGHAT and CDR2 FQNNGV. The CDR3 consists of 15 residues. The V end was cut by 5 bases, the J end by 6 bases, with 14 bases between. CDR3 in DNA: TGTGCCAGCAGCACCCTCGAGGGGCCTAATTCACCCCTCCACTTT. Protein product: CASSTLEGPNSPLHF.

This chain links TRBV2 with TRBJ2-5, with no clear D. Looked up from germline, CDR1 is SNHLY and CDR2 is FYNNEI. Trimming shortened V by 4 bases and J by 3 bases, and 6 bases separated the two germline ends. The CDR3 consists of 12 residues. In DNA form, the CDR3 reads TGTGCCAGCAGTGTGGTGGAAGAGACCCAGTACTTC. It yields the protein CASSVVEETQYF. The variable domain in full, with the rest retrieved from reference TRBV2 and TRBJ2-5, is EPEVTQTPSHQVTQMGQEVILRCVPISNHLYFYWYRQILGQKVEFLVSFYNNEISEKSEIFDDQFSVERPDGSNFTLKIRSTKLEDSAMYFCASSVVEETQYFGPGTRLLVL.

The J gene is TRBJ2-5, the V gene TRBV19, with D unclear. The CDR3 consists of 14 residues. CDR1 and CDR2 (germline): LNHDA, SQIVND (reference sequence). V was shortened by 3 bases and J by 2 bases, with 10 bases between the two germline ends. The CDR3 DNA sequence: TGTGCCAGTAGTATTTCGGCAGGTCAAGAGACCCAGTACTTC. It codes for CASSISAGQETQYF.

The V and J genes are TRBV24-1 and TRBJ1-1; D uncertain. Between the trimmed V and J ends, which lost 12 bases and 0 bases, there was a span of 16 bases. Germline V gene sequence: CDR1 KGHDR, CDR2 SFDVKD. This CDR3 has 14 amino acids. The CDR3 DNA sequence: TGTGCCCCCGGCCGAGGCGCCATGAACACTGAAGCTTTCTTT. Amino acid sequence: CAPGRGAMNTEAFF.

V usage is TRBV6-5 and J usage is TRBJ2-5; D is possibly TRBD1 (7 bases). V lost 9 bases, J lost 1 base, and 12 bases lay in between. The CDR3 is 13 residues long. Germline CDR1 is MNHEY and CDR2 is SVGAGI. The DNA for the CDR3 is TGTGCCAGTAGGAGGGGGCCCCAAGAGACCCAGTACTTC. It encodes CASRRGPQETQYF.

V gene TRBV9 combines with J gene TRBJ2-7; 13 bases are a match to TRBD2. The length of the CDR3 is 16 residues. Germline trimming cut 0 bases from V and 12 bases from J; bases unmatched to any gene: 12. The germline gives CDR1 SGDLS, CDR2 YYNGEE. The CDR3 nucleotides read TGTGCCAGCAGCGTAGAGGCTCCGGGACTAGCGGGACCCCGGTACTTC. Residues: CASSVEAPGLAGPRYF.

The chain combines TRBV6-4 with TRBJ2-2, with D possibly matching TRBD1 (5 bases). V lost 4 bases, J lost 3 bases, and 9 bases lay in between. CDR3 length: 14 residues. The germline V gene encodes CDR1 MRHNA and CDR2 SNTAGT. CDR3 amino acids: CASSAGLYTGELFF. The CDR3 DNA follows: TGTGCCAGCAGTGCAGGGCTCTACACCGGGGAGCTGTTTTTT.